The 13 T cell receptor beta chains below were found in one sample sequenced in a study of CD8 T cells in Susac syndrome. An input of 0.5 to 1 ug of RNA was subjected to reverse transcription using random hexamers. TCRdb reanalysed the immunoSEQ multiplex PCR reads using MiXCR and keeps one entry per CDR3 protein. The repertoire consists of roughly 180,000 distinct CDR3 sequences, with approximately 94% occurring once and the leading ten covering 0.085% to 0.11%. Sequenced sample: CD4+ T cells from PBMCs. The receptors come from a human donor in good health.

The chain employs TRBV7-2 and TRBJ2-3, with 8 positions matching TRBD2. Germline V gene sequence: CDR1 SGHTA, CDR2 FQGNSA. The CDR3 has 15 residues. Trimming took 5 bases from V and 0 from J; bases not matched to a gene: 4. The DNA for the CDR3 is TGTGCCAGCAGCCCCGAGCGGGAGAGCACAGATACGCAGTATTTT. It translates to CASSPERESTDTQYF.

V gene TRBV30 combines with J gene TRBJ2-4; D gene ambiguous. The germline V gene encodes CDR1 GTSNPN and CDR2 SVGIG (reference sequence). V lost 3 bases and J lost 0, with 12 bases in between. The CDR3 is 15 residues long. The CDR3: CAWSPSNRAKNIQYF. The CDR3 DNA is TGTGCCTGGAGCCCCTCGAACAGAGCCAAAAACATTCAGTACTTC.

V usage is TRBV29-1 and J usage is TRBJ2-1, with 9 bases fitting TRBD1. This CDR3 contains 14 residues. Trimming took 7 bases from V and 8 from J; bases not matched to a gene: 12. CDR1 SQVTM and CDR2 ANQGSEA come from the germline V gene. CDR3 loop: CSARSTGGTYEQFF. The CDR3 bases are TGCAGCGCCCGCTCAACAGGGGGCACGTATGAGCAGTTCTTC.

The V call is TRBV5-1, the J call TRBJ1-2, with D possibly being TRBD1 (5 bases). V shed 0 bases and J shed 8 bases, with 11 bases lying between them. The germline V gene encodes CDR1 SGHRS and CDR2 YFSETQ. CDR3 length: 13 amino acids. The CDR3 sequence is CASSLVPGSGYTF. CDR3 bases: TGCGCCAGCAGCTTGGTCCCAGGGAGCGGCTACACCTTC.

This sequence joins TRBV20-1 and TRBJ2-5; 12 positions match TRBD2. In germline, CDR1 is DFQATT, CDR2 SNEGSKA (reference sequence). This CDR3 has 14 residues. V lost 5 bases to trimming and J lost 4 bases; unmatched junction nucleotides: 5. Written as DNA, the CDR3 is TGCAGTGCTCTCGAGGGACTAGCGGGAGAGACCCAGTACTTC. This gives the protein CSALEGLAGETQYF.

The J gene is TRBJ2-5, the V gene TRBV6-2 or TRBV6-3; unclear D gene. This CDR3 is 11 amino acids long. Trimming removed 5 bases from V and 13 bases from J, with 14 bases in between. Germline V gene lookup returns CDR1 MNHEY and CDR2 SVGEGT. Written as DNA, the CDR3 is TGTGCCAGCAGTCACGGAGACTCGATGTACTTC. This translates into CASSHGDSMYF.

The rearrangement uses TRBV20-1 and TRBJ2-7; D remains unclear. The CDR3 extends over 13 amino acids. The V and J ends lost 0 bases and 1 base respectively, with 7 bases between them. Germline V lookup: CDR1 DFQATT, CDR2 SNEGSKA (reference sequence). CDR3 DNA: TGCAGTGCTAGAGAGGCCAGTTCCTACGAGCAGTACTTC. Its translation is CSAREASSYEQYF.

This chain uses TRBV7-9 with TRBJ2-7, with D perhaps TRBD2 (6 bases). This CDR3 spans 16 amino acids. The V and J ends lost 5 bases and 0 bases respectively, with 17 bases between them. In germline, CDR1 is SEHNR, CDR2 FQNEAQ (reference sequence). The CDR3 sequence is CASSPLGTSNSYEQYF. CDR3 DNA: TGTGCCAGCAGCCCTCTCGGGACTTCCAACTCCTACGAGCAGTACTTC.

CDR3 in amino acids: CASSLSGQGIHEQFF. Written as DNA, the CDR3 is TGCGCCAGCAGCTTATCGGGACAGGGGATCCATGAGCAGTTCTTC. The V call is TRBV5-1, the J call TRBJ2-1, with 10 bases aligning to TRBD1. Germline CDR1 and CDR2: SGHRS and YFSETQ. V shed 2 bases, J shed 8 bases, and the junction held 7 bases outside the gene matches. There are 15 residues in the CDR3.

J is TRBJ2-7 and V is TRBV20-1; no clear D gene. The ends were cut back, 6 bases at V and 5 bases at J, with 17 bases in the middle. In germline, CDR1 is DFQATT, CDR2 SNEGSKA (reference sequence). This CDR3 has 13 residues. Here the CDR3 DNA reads TGCAGTGCCTATATCAGGAGTGGGCACGAGCAGTACTTC. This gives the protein CSAYIRSGHEQYF.

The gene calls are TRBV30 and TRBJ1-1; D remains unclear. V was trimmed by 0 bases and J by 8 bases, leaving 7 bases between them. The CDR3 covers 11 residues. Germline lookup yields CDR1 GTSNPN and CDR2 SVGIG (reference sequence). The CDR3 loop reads CAWSVREEAFF. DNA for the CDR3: TGTGCCTGGAGTGTACGGGAGGAAGCTTTCTTT.

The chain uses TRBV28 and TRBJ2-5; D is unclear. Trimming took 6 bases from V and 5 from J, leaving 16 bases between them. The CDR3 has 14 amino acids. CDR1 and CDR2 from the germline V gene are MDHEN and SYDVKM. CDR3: CASSLPFQYETQYF. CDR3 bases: TGTGCCAGCAGCCTACCTTTCCAGTACGAGACCCAGTACTTC.

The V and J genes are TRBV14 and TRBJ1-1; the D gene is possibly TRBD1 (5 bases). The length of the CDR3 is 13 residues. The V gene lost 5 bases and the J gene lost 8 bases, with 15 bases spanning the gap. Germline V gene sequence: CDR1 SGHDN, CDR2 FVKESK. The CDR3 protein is CASSEAVWGEAFF. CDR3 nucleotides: TGTGCCAGCAGCGAAGCGGTTTGGGGCGAAGCTTTCTTT.